The 25 T cell receptor beta chains presented below share a single source sample, sequenced in a study of blood T cells in healthy people across ages. Primed by a sample-barcoded 5' primer and a J-beta primer mix, a second PCR proceeded for 7 to 11 cycles. TCRdb processed the 5' RACE reads anew with MiXCR; each CDR3 protein has one entry. The sample has under 1,000,000 distinct CDR3 sequences; about 36% are singletons. The sample taken for sequencing was blood. These receptors came from a man aged 18 to 30 in good health.

Turning to this clonotype: A much larger clone lies one base from this, so it may be a read error. The chain links TRBV4-1 to TRBJ2-3; D remains unclear. With 1 base removed from V and 8 bases from J, the gap between germline ends came to 10 bases. The CDR3 runs 13 residues. The germline gives CDR1 MGHRA, CDR2 YSYEKL. The CDR3 is CASSQGPPSTQYF. CDR3 DNA: TGCGCCAGCAGCCAAGGACCGCCAAGTACGCAGTATTTT.

With respect to this clonotype: Compared with germline, one end of the junction differs, possibly owing to a read error. V gene TRBV4-2 combines with J gene TRBJ2-3; 11 nucleotides match TRBD1. Germline assignment: CDR1 LGHNA and CDR2 YNFKEQ. CDR3 size: 17 residues. The CDR3 region is CASSQGIGTGGLDTRYF. In DNA form, the CDR3 reads TGTGCCAGCAGCCAGGGCATCGGGACAGGGGGATTAGATACGCGGTATTTT.

In this sample, this clonotype turned up a few times. The V gene is TRBV4-1, the J gene TRBJ2-3; D possibly corresponds to TRBD1 (5 bases). Germline CDR1 reads MGHRA; CDR2 reads YSYEKL. Between the trimmed V and J ends, which lost 4 bases and 2 bases, there was a span of 13 bases. This CDR3 is built from 15 residues. CDR3 sequence: CASSPKQAVTDTQYF. The CDR3 coding sequence is TGCGCCAGCAGCCCCAAACAGGCAGTCACAGATACGCAGTATTTT.

The table lists this clonotype with a few counts. The chain has TRBV28 and TRBJ1-6; D remains ambiguous. Germline CDR1 is MDHEN and CDR2 is SYDVKM. The CDR3 is made up of 11 amino acids. Trimming stripped 11 bases from V and 13 bases from J, with 15 bases between. CDR3 amino acids: CASRPGSPLHF. The DNA for the CDR3 is TGTGCCTCCCGCCCGGGTTCGCCCCTCCACTTT.

This clonotype turned up a few times. The chain is built from TRBV4-3 and TRBJ2-3; no firm D call. V lost 0 bases and J 2 bases, leaving 6 bases between the germline ends. Looked up from germline, CDR1 is LGHNA and CDR2 is YSLEER. This CDR3 spans 14 amino acids. CDR3 sequence reads: CASSQDHNTDTQYF. DNA of the CDR3: TGCGCCAGCAGCCAAGATCACAACACAGATACGCAGTATTTT.

This chain uses TRBV4-1 with TRBJ2-2, with TRBD1 matching 8 bases. The junction had 13 bases not matched to a gene; V was cut back by 2 bases and J by 2 bases. The CDR3 has 19 amino acids. Germline V gene data show CDR1 as MGHRA and CDR2 as YSYEKL. The CDR3 is CASSQLGRQGRFNTGELFF. The CDR3 DNA sequence: TGCGCCAGCAGCCAACTGGGGCGACAGGGGCGCTTCAACACCGGGGAGCTGTTTTTT.

This CDR3 is CASRATGGGNYGYTF. In nucleotides, the CDR3 is TGTGCCAGCAGAGCGACAGGGGGAGGGAACTATGGCTACACCTTC. This chain joins TRBV12-3 or TRBV12-4 and TRBJ1-2, with 9 bases identical to TRBD1. The CDR3 is 15 residues long. With V trimmed by 6 bases and J by 2 bases, 7 bases remained unmatched.

The rearrangement uses TRBV9 and TRBJ1-5; 8 bases are a match to TRBD1. Germline CDR1 is SGDLS and CDR2 is YYNGEE. The CDR3 runs to 12 residues. With 9 bases clipped from V and 4 bases from J, the junction kept 3 bases outside the gene matches. The CDR3 region is CAIRQGNQPQHF. CDR3 nucleotides: TGTGCCATCCGACAGGGGAATCAGCCCCAGCATTTT.

This chain uses TRBV7-8 with TRBJ2-4; D might be TRBD1 (5 bases). The J call is doubtful: the DNA matches TRBJ2-7 better. Germline V gives CDR1 SGHVS, CDR2 FQNEAQ. This CDR3 comprises 14 residues. CDR3 DNA sequence: TGTGCCAGCAGCTTAGTTGGGGCTAACTACGAGCAGTACTTC. Its protein product is CASSLVGANYEQYF.

J is TRBJ2-3 and V is TRBV4-1, with a tentative D call TRBD2 (6 bases). Germline CDR1 is MGHRA and CDR2 is YSYEKL. V lost 0 bases, J lost 5 bases, and 12 bases lay in between. The CDR3 is 15 amino acids. CDR3 amino acids: CASSQDTGAGDTQYF. The CDR3 DNA is TGCGCCAGCAGCCAAGATACGGGAGCGGGAGATACGCAGTATTTT.

The chain carries TRBV20-1 and TRBJ2-5; 7 nucleotides align to TRBD2. Trimming cost V 3 bases and J 11 bases; bases outside gene matches: 15. Per the germline V gene, CDR1 is DFQATT and CDR2 is SNEGSKA (reference sequence). The CDR3 is made up of 14 amino acids. The CDR3, as DNA: TGCAGTGCTAGGGGTAGCGGGTCCTACAATGAGCAGTACTTC. The encoded protein is CSARGSGSYNEQYF.

The rearrangement uses TRBV6-2 or TRBV6-3 and TRBJ1-1; D uncertain. This CDR3 is built from 16 residues. Trimming stripped 4 bases from V and 4 bases from J, with 19 bases between. Germline CDR1 MNHEY, CDR2 SVGEGT. In nucleotides, the CDR3 is TGTGCCAGCAGTTCCCGACTGCGGGAAGGTACCACTGAAGCTTTCTTT. It is translated as CASSSRLREGTTEAFF.

The chain combines TRBV7-9 with TRBJ2-1; 7 positions agree with TRBD2. Germline V gene sequence: CDR1 SEHNR, CDR2 FQNEAQ (reference sequence). Trimming cost V 5 bases and J 0 bases; bases outside gene matches: 7. The CDR3 is 16 residues long. The CDR3 is CASSRAGLSSYNEQFF. Written as DNA, the CDR3 is TGTGCCAGCAGCCGAGCGGGGTTGAGCTCCTACAATGAGCAGTTCTTC.

In its sample, this clonotype was seen many times. This chain links TRBV3-1 with TRBJ1-2, with D possibly TRBD1 on 5 matching bases. CDR3 length: 14 amino acids. Germline lookup yields CDR1 LGHDT and CDR2 YNNKEL (reference sequence). Between the trimmed V and J ends, which lost 6 bases and 4 bases, there was a span of 15 bases. The CDR3 loop reads CASRGTGPVYGYTF. As DNA, the CDR3 is TGTGCCAGCAGGGGGACGGGACCCGTCTATGGCTACACCTTC.

The chain combines TRBV13 with TRBJ2-7; 10 bases agree with TRBD2. CDR1 is PRHDT and CDR2 is FYEKMQ in the germline V gene (reference sequence). V gave up 4 bases and J gave up 2 bases; unmatched junction bases: 2. The CDR3 sequence is 14 residues long. CDR3 sequence: CASSYGLAAYEQYF. The CDR3, as DNA: TGTGCCAGCAGCTATGGACTAGCGGCCTACGAGCAGTACTTC.

V gene TRBV10-3 combines with J gene TRBJ2-5; no reliable D call. The CDR3 consists of 14 residues. In germline, CDR1 is ENHRY, CDR2 SYGVKD. V was pared by 2 bases and J by 11 bases, with 18 bases between. For the CDR3, the DNA is TGTGCCATCAGTGAGCGCTGGGGATACGGTGAGCAGTACTTC. It encodes CAISERWGYGEQYF.

The gene calls are TRBV11-1 and TRBJ2-1, with 11 bases aligning to TRBD2. Germline V gene lookup returns CDR1 SGHAT and CDR2 FQDESV (reference sequence). There are 18 residues in the CDR3. V was clipped by 4 bases and J by 6 bases; unmatched bases: 14. CDR3 nucleotide sequence: TGTGCCAGCAGCTCACCCACCGGTCTAGCGGGGGGTCGCAATGAGCAGTTCTTC. Its translation: CASSSPTGLAGGRNEQFF.

This clonotype occurred a few times. The rearrangement links TRBV7-9 to TRBJ1-1; 7 bases align to TRBD1. Germline V gene sequence: CDR1 SEHNR, CDR2 FQNEAQ (reference sequence). There are 14 residues in the CDR3. V shed 3 bases and J 4 bases; nucleotides not matched to a gene: 5. CDR3 loop: CASSLTGTLTEAFF. CDR3 bases: TGTGCCAGCAGCTTGACAGGGACGCTCACTGAAGCTTTCTTT.

Of note for this clonotype: Germline and junction disagree at one end, which may indicate a read error. The rearrangement joins TRBV6-1 to TRBJ2-4, with TRBD2 matching over 7 bases. Per the germline V gene, CDR1 is MNHNS and CDR2 is SASEGT. The CDR3 runs 17 residues. CDR3 nucleotides: TGTGCCAGCACCAGGGCGTCCAGGGAGGGAGCCAAAAACATTCATTACTTC. It yields the protein CASTRASREGAKNIHYF.

This rearrangement joins TRBV20-1 to TRBJ2-3, with TRBD2 identical over 7 bases. J lost 3 bases, V lost 4 bases, and 13 bases had no gene match. The length of the CDR3 is 16 residues. Germline loops: CDR1 DFQATT, CDR2 SNEGSKA (reference sequence). Here the CDR3 DNA reads TGCAGTGCTATTAAGGCTCTAGCGGATAGTACAGATACGCAGTATTTT. This translates into CSAIKALADSTDTQYF.

V and J are TRBV4-1 and TRBJ1-3; D remains unclear. This CDR3 is built from 17 residues. The ends were cut back, 1 base at V and 8 bases at J, with 21 bases in the middle. Germline CDR1 MGHRA, CDR2 YSYEKL. The CDR3 DNA follows: TGCGCCAGCAGCCAAGTTGTACGGCCAACAGAGGTCTACACCATATATTTT. Amino acids: CASSQVVRPTEVYTIYF.

The rearrangement joins TRBV7-2 to TRBJ2-1; 9 nucleotides agree with TRBD2. The end of the DNA aligns better with TRBJ2-7, so the J call may be wrong. Looked up from germline, CDR1 is SGHTA and CDR2 is FQGNSA. The CDR3 runs 17 residues. CDR3 sequence reads: CASSPRGSGGVYNEQYF. The CDR3 DNA reads as TGTGCCAGCAGCCCTCGGGGTAGCGGGGGAGTATACAATGAGCAGTACTTC.

This chain uses TRBV5-1 with TRBJ2-7; 7 bases fit TRBD1. There are 15 residues in the CDR3. The trim removed 3 bases at V and 0 bases at J, leaving 6 bases unmatched. CDR1 is SGHRS, CDR2 YFSETQ, per germline. CDR3 region: CASSWEGTASYEQYF. The CDR3 DNA reads TGCGCCAGCAGCTGGGAAGGGACAGCCTCCTACGAGCAGTACTTC.

This chain uses TRBV7-2 with TRBJ2-5, with 14 bases that match TRBD2. V was pared by 5 bases and J by 2 bases, with 10 bases of the junction left unmatched. Germline values: CDR1 SGHTA, CDR2 FQGNSA. There are 18 residues in the CDR3. The CDR3 sequence is CASSPQKGLAGVQETQYF. CDR3 in DNA: TGTGCCAGCAGCCCCCAGAAGGGACTAGCGGGGGTACAAGAGACCCAGTACTTC. Supplemented by reference TRBV7-2 and TRBJ2-5, the full variable domain reads GAGVSQSPSNKVTEKGKDVELRCDPISGHTALYWYRQSLGQGLEFLIYFQGNSAPDKSGLPSDRFSAERTGGSVSTLTIQRTQQEDSAVYLCASSPQKGLAGVQETQYFGPGTRLLVL.

Points on this clonotype: A much larger clonotype is one base distant, so this may be a read error. The CDR3 here is CAGRTYVPGQGSDTQYF. The CDR3 DNA reads as TGTGCCGGCAGGACCTACGTTCCGGGACAGGGGTCCGATACGCAGTATTTT. The chain recombines TRBV12-3 or TRBV12-4 with TRBJ2-3, with 10 bases lining up with TRBD1. The CDR3 spans 17 residues.